Reported below is one T cell receptor (beta chain). Its antigen is still unknown. Primers: 60 Vbeta forward and 13 Jbeta reverse. Method: immunoSEQ multiplex PCR; TCRdb's copy keeps in-frame clones and lacks some. Of more than 100,000 clones in the sample, 74% were seen once. This record comes from a study of cytomegalovirus exposure and HLA in healthy donors. Points from the study as a whole: Presence/absence results assume similar sequencing depth per donor, which may not hold. In vitro testing confirmed a few CMV-associated chains as specific for CMV antigens.

Donors were ostensibly healthy at sampling, although undocumented immune exposures were probable. What was sequenced was PBMCs. This clonotype originated in a woman in her fifties or sixties in good health and CMV-seropositive.

The CDR3 loop reads CASSWGDRGDGYTF. CDR3 nucleotide sequence: TGTGCCAGCAGCTGGGGGGACAGGGGGGATGGCTACACCTTC. The chain uses TRBV5-4 and TRBJ1-2, with TRBD1 matching over 11 bases. Looked up from germline, CDR1 is SGHNT and CDR2 is YYREEE (reference sequence). The CDR3 length is 14 residues. Trimming took 3 bases from V and 6 from J; bases not matched to a gene: 4.